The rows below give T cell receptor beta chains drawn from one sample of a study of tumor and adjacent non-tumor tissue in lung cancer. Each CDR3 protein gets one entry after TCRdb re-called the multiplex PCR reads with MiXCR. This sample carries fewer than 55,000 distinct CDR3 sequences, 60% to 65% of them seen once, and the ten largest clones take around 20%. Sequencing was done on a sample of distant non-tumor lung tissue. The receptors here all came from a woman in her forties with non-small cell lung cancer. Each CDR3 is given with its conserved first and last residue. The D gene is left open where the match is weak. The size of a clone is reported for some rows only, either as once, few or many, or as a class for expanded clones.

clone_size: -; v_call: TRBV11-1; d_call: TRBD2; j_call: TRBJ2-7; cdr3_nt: TGTGCCAGCAGCACACCTGCGGGAGGCCTCTACGAGCAGTACTTC; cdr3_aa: CASSTPAGGLYEQYF
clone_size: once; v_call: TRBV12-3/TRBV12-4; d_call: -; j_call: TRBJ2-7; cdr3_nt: TGTGTCAGCAGTTTAGATATCGCGGACCCCTACGAGCAGTACTTC; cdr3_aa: CVSSLDIADPYEQYF
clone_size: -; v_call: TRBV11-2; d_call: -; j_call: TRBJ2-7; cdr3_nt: TGTGCCAGCAGTTTAACAGAGTACGAGCAGTACTTT; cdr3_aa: CASSLTEYEQYF
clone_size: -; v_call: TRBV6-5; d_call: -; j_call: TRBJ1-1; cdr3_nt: TGTGCCAGCAGCAATGGGCCTCAAGAAGCTTTCTTT; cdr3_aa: CASSNGPQEAFF
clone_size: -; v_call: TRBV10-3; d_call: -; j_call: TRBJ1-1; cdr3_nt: TGTGCCATCAGTGAGGGGGACGGGGGTAACACTGAAGCTTTCTTT; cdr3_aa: CAISEGDGGNTEAFF
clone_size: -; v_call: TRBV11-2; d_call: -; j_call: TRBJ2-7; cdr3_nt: TGTGCCAGCAGCTCAGGTGGGCTCTTTACCTACGAGCAGCACTTC; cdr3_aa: CASSSGGLFTYEQHF
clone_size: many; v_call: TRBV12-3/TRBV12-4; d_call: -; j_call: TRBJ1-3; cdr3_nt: TGTGCCAGCCGGGGCGCAGCTGGAAACACCATATATTTT; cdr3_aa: CASRGAAGNTIYF
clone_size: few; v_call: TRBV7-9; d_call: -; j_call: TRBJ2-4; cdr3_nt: TGTGCCAGCAGCTTAGCGGGTTATGACATTCAGTACTTC; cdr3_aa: CASSLAGYDIQYF
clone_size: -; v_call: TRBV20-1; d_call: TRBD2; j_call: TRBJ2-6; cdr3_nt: TGCAGTGCCCCGATCCGGCGACTAGCAAGCACTGGGGCCAACGTCCTGACTTTC; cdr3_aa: CSAPIRRLASTGANVLTF
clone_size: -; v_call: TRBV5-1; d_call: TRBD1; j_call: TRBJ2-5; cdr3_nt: TGCGCCAGCAGCGTGGGACAGGGGGCGCAGTGGTCAGAGACCCAGTACTTC; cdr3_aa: CASSVGQGAQWSETQYF
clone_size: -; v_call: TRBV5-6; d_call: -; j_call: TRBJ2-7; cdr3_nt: TGTGCCAGCAGCTTTGGGATGTCCACCTACGAGCTGTACTTC; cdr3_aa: CASSFGMSTYELYF
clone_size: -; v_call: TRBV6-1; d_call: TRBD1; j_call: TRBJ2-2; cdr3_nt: TGTGCCAGCAGTACACCCGGGACAGGGTACACAGGGGAGCTGTTTTTT; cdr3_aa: CASSTPGTGYTGELFF
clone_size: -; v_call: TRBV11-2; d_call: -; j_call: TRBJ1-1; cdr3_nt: TGTGCTAGCAGCTGGTTGGGAGTGGAGACTGAAGCTTTCTTT; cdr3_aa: CASSWLGVETEAFF
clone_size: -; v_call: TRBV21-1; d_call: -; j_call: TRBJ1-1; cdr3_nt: TGTGCCTGCAGCAAAGGACTCATCTTTTCGAACACTGGAGCTTTCTTT; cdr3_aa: CACSKGLIFSNTGAFF
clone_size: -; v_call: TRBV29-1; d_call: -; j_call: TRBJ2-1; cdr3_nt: TGCAGCATTGAAGGATGGGGGGGGACATCTTCCTACAATGGGCAGTTCTTC; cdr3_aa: CSIEGWGGTSSYNGQFF
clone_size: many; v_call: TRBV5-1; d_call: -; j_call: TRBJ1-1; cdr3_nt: TGCGCCAGCAGCTTGGAAGGGCAGGGAGGGGTGAACACTGAAGCTTTCTTT; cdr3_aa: CASSLEGQGGVNTEAFF
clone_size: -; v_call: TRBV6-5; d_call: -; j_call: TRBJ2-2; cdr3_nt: TGTGCCAGCAGCCGCATTCGGACAGCGAACACCTGGGAGCTGTTTTTT; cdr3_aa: CASSRIRTANTWELFF
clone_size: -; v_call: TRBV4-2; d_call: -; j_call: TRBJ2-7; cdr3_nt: TGTGTCAGTAGCCCTAGAGGGGAGCACGGGGAGCAGTACTTC; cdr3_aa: CVSSPRGEHGEQYF
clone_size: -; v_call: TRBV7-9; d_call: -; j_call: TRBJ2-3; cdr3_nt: TGTGCCAGCAGCTCCCCGCTAGGACTTGCCACAGATACGCAGTATTTT; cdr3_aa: CASSSPLGLATDTQYF
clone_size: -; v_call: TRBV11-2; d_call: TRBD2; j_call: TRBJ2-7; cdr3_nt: TGTGCCAGCAACTCCCGGAACATAGCGGGGGACGAGCAGTACTTC; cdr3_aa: CASNSRNIAGDEQYF
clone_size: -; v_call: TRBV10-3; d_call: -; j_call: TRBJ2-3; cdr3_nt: TGTACCATCAGTGAAAGACATGGGGTAGGAGGTGCGCAGTATTTT; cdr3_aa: CTISERHGVGGAQYF
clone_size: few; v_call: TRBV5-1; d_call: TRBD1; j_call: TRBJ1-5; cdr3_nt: TGCGCCAGCAGCTTGGGACAGGGAGGCTCGCAGCCCCAGCATTTT; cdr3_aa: CASSLGQGGSQPQHF
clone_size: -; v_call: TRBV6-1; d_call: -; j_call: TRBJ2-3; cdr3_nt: TGTGCCAGCGATAACGGGCGCACAGATACGCAGTACTTT; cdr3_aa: CASDNGRTDTQYF
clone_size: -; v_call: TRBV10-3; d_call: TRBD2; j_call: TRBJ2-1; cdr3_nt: TGTGCCATCAGAGAGCGATCAGCGGGAAGCTCCTACAATGAGCAGTTCTTC; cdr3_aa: CAIRERSAGSSYNEQFF
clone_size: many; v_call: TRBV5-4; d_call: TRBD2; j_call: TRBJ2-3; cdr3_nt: TGTGCCAGCAGCTCCAGCGGGGACTCAGATACGCAGTATTTT; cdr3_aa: CASSSSGDSDTQYF
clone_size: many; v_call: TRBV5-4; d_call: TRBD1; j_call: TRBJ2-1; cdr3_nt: TGTGCCAGCAGCGGGACAGGGTCCTACAATGAGCAGTTCTTC; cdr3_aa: CASSGTGSYNEQFF
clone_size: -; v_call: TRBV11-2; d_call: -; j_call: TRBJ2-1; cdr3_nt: TGTGGCGGCAGCCCACCTTCGGCTAGCGTTCATGAGCAGTTCTTC; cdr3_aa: CGGSPPSASVHEQFF
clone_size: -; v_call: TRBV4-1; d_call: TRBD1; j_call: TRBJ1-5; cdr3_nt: TGCGCCAGCAGCCCCCCAGACTGGGGACAGGAGCAGTCCCAGCATTTT; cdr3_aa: CASSPPDWGQEQSQHF
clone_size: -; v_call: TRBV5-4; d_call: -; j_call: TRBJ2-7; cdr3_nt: TGTGTCAGCAGCTTATCTAGCGCGAGGGCCTACGAGCAGTACTTC; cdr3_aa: CVSSLSSARAYEQYF
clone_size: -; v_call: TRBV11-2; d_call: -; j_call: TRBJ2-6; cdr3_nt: TGTACCAGCAGTTTCACAGTTTCTGTGGCCAACGTCCTGACTTTC; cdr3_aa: CTSSFTVSVANVLTF
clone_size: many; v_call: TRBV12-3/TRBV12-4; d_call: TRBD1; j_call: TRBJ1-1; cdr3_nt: TGTGCCAGCAGGGACCCCAGGGGGGCGTACACTGAAGCTTCCTTT; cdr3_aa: CASRDPRGAYTEASF
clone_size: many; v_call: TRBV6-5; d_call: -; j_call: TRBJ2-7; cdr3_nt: TGTGCCAGCAGCCTAGAGGAGGGACCCTACGAGCAGTACTTC; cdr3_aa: CASSLEEGPYEQYF
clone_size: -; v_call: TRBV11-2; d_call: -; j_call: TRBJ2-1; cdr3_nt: TGTGCCAGTAGCCCCCCAGGGACGAGCCGCGGCCATGAGCAGTTCTTC; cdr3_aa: CASSPPGTSRGHEQFF
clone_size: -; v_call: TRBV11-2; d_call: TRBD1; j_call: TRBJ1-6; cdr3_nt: TGTGCCAGCTGGGACAGGGACCATTCACCCCTCCACTTC; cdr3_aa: CASWDRDHSPLHF
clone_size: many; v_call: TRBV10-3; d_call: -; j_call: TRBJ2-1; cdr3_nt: TGTGCCATCAGTGAGTTGCGGACTTCCTACAATGAGCAGTTCTTC; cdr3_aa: CAISELRTSYNEQFF
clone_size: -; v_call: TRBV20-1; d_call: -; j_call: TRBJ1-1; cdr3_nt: TGCAGTGCACCCAGATGGGTGAATGCTTTCTTT; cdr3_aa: CSAPRWVNAFF
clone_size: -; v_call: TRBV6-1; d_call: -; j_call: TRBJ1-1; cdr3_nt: TGTACCAGCAGTCGACTCCCCGGCGGAGTTTTCTTT; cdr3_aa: CTSSRLPGGVFF